These 9 T cell receptor beta chains share one sample of origin, sequenced in a study of cytomegalovirus exposure and HLA in healthy donors. The study ran its PCR with 60 Vbeta and 13 Jbeta primers. Clones were sequenced by immunoSEQ multiplex PCR, and TCRdb holds only the in-frame ones, with some missing. The sample lists around 150,000 clones, about three quarters occurring once. The specimen sequenced was PBMCs. The receptors were gathered from a man aged 18 to 30 in good health and CMV-seropositive.

This clone was seen once. This chain uses TRBV6-8 with TRBJ2-4, with 11 bases lining up with TRBD2. V shed 1 base, J shed 0 bases, and the junction held 5 bases outside the gene matches. The CDR3 covers 18 residues. The germline CDR1 and CDR2 sequences are MNHGY and SAAAGT. The CDR3 DNA reads TGTGCCAGCAGTTACTTACTAGCGGGGGCCCTAGCCAAAAACATTCAGTACTTC. It translates to CASSYLLAGALAKNIQYF.

This chain uses TRBV7-9 with TRBJ1-1; D is unclear. The CDR3 extends over 14 amino acids. Germline CDR1 SEHNR, CDR2 FQNEAQ (reference sequence). V shed 5 bases and J shed 1 base, with 11 bases lying between them. The CDR3 is CASSQNQANTEAFF. The CDR3, as DNA: TGTGCCAGCAGCCAAAACCAGGCGAACACTGAAGCTTTCTTT.

The rearrangement joins TRBV7-8 to TRBJ2-7, with 7 bases identical to TRBD1. This CDR3 region has 15 residues. V was pared by 1 base and J by 4 bases, with 7 bases of the junction left unmatched. Germline V lookup: CDR1 SGHVS, CDR2 FQNEAQ. Here the CDR3 DNA reads TGTGCCAGCAGCTTAGAAGTGGCAGGGGGTTACGAGCAGTACGTC. Translation: CASSLEVAGGYEQYV.

This clone has just one count. The chain couples TRBV21-1 to TRBJ1-1; TRBD1, the table's D call, lacks a check against the DNA. TRBV21-1 is marked as a pseudogene. The CDR3 extends over 15 amino acids. The CDR3 here is CASSKADRLNTEAFF. The CDR3 DNA sequence: TGTGCCAGCAGCAAAGCGGACAGATTGAACACTGAAGCTTTCTTT.

This rearrangement joins TRBV5-1 to TRBJ2-2; 8 nucleotides match TRBD1. The CDR3 consists of 16 residues. Per the germline V gene, CDR1 is SGHRS and CDR2 is YFSETQ. The V segment lost 4 bases and the J segment 3 bases; nucleotides outside the gene matches: 8. The CDR3 sequence: CASSLGQGVDTGELFF. The CDR3 bases are TGCGCCAGCAGCCTAGGACAGGGTGTCGACACCGGGGAGCTGTTTTTT. Full variable domain (outside the CDR3, taken from reference TRBV5-1 and TRBJ2-2): KAGVTQTPRYLIKTRGQQVTLSCSPISGHRSVSWYQQTPGQGLQFLFEYFSETQRNKGNFPGRFSGRQFSNSRSEMNVSTLELGDSALYLCASSLGQGVDTGELFFGEGSRLTVL.

The chain joins TRBV9 to TRBJ1-2; D possibly corresponds to TRBD1 (5 bases). With 0 bases removed from V and 3 bases from J, the gap between germline ends came to 15 bases. Germline V gene data show CDR1 as SGDLS and CDR2 as YYNGEE. CDR3 length equals 16 residues. The CDR3 sequence: CASSVALVGGDYGYTF. For the CDR3, the DNA is TGTGCCAGCAGCGTAGCATTGGTCGGGGGGGACTATGGCTACACCTTC.

This chain's CDR3 is CASREDRISEKLFF. The CDR3 DNA follows: TGTGCCAGCAGGGAGGACAGGATAAGTGAAAAACTGTTTTTT. This chain links TRBV6-1 with TRBJ1-4; 7 nucleotides match TRBD1. The junction had 8 bases not matched to a gene; V was cut back by 6 bases and J by 7 bases. The CDR3 totals 14 residues. Germline CDR1 and CDR2: MNHNS and SASEGT.

The CDR3, as DNA: TGTGCCATCAGTGAGTCCCTCGGGGGGGGCACTGAAGCTTTCTTT. This codes for CAISESLGGGTEAFF. The chain is built from TRBV10-3 and TRBJ1-1; perhaps TRBD1 as D (5 bases). The CDR3 is made up of 15 amino acids. The V and J ends lost 0 bases and 4 bases respectively, with 12 bases between them. Per germline, CDR1 ENHRY and CDR2 SYGVKD.

The chain is built from TRBV12-5 and TRBJ1-1; D gene ambiguous. Germline loops: CDR1 LGHNT, CDR2 FRNRAP. CDR3 length: 15 amino acids. Deletions cut 6 bases from V and 4 bases from J, with 18 bases between. The CDR3 is CASGFTTAEATEAFF. CDR3 DNA sequence: TGTGCTAGTGGCTTCACCACCGCGGAGGCCACTGAAGCTTTCTTT.